This TCR beta chain comes out of a study of cytotoxic CD8 clonotypes in ibrutinib-treated CLL. In the study overall: Researchers reported about a dozen relapsed/refractory and about 15 treatment-naive patients, 17 of them IGHV unmutated. Sequenced samples delivered averages of around 250,000 productive templates and 90,000 or so productive rearrangements. Findings and caveats of the study: Patients showed higher baseline clonality than age-matched healthy donors, and it tracked circulating CD8+ T-cell counts.

Details on this clone: Its target is not known.

Only in-frame clones appear in the TCRdb table, and some are missing; sequencing was by immunoSEQ multiplex PCR. The table records about 40,000 clones, about 65% of them present only once. The CDR3 runs 14 residues. Germline V lookup: CDR1 SGHAT, CDR2 FQNNGV. V was clipped by 5 bases and J by 9 bases; unmatched bases: 4. The material sequenced was PBMCs, taken at disease progression, from a patient treated with ibrutinib. The TCR comes from a human donor with chronic lymphocytic leukemia. The chain has TRBV11-2 and TRBJ2-1; 13 positions match TRBD2. CDR3 in amino acids: CASSPGLAGSEQFF. The CDR3 DNA sequence: TGTGCCAGCAGCCCGGGACTAGCGGGAAGTGAGCAGTTCTTC.